A single sample gave rise to the 2 T cell receptor beta chains below, sequenced in a study of blood T cell repertoires in COVID-19. Only in-frame clones appear in the TCRdb table, and some are missing; sequencing was by immunoSEQ multiplex PCR. The data contain about 160,000 clones, around 84% of them singletons. Sample: peripheral blood. The receptors originated from a woman over 75 with acute or convalescent COVID-19.

The chain has TRBV7-6 and TRBJ1-6, with 7 bases matching TRBD1. Germline V gene lookup returns CDR1 SGHVS and CDR2 FNYEAQ. The CDR3 is 16 amino acids. Unmatched junction bases numbered 9, after V lost 5 bases and J lost 5 bases. The CDR3 region has the DNA TGTGCCAGCAGCCTAAACAGGGGACAGAATAATTCACCCCTCCACTTT. Its protein is CASSLNRGQNNSPLHF.

The J gene is TRBJ2-5, the V gene TRBV20-1; D remains unclear. The V end lost 3 bases, the J end lost 7 bases, and 12 bases lay between the germline ends. CDR3 length: 12 residues. Looked up from germline, CDR1 is DFQATT and CDR2 is SNEGSKA (reference sequence). The CDR3 DNA follows: TGCAGTGCTAGTGTAGTTTATGGGACCCAGTACTTC. Residues: CSASVVYGTQYF.